The T cell receptor (beta chain) described here comes from a study of blood T cell repertoires in COVID-19. About the research overall: Samples of COVID-19 (acute and convalescent) were obtained from the United States, Italy and Spain. Sample material is recorded as cDNA or gDNA derived from T cells, B-cell-depleted T cells, or PBMCs.

How the authors handled the data: Reference gene primer amplification in the assay estimated nucleated cell counts. Libraries were prepared by immunoSEQ multiplex PCR; TCRdb keeps only in-frame clonotypes and omits some of them. From that table come the V and J calls and clone size; the DNA was used to work out D and trimming. The sample includes around 150,000 clones, roughly 88% of them seen just once. The sequencing sample was made of peripheral blood. This TCR derives from a man between 60 and 75 years old with active or convalescent COVID-19.

The CDR3 loop is CASSSTGTGFEQYF. The CDR3 nucleotides read TGCGCCAGCAGCTCAACCGGGACAGGGTTCGAGCAGTACTTC. This chain connects TRBV5-1 to TRBJ2-7, with 9 bases matching TRBD1. Trimming cost V 3 bases and J 6 bases; bases outside gene matches: 7. Germline V gives CDR1 SGHRS, CDR2 YFSETQ. The CDR3 extends over 14 amino acids.